The entry that follows covers one T cell receptor (beta chain) sequence. No antigen is known for it. This specimen comes from a study of glioma-infiltrating T cells after dendritic cell vaccination. Study in general: Patients received autologous tumor lysate-pulsed dendritic cell vaccination between about 2003 and 2012.

Using immunoSEQ multiplex PCR, the repertoire was profiled, and TCRdb retains in-frame clones only, with some absent. The sample shows some 60,000 clones, roughly 80% of them seen only once. Study-level findings and limits: Only a small number of patients had complete blood and tumor samples.

Germline CDR1 SGDLS, CDR2 YYNGEE. The trim removed 3 bases at V and 4 bases at J, leaving 4 bases unmatched. This CDR3 region has 16 residues. Time point reported: after dendritic cell vaccination, including at tumor progression/relapse. PBMC sampling occurred before vaccination, two weeks after the third dose, and at progression. The receptor was isolated from a human donor with glioblastoma. The V call is TRBV9, the J call TRBJ2-1; TRBD2 matches at 13 bases. The sample was blood, taken after dendritic cell vaccination. CDR3: CASSAGTSGAYNEQFF. DNA for the CDR3: TGTGCCAGCAGCGCCGGGACTAGCGGGGCTTACAATGAGCAGTTCTTC. The full variable domain, rest sourced from reference TRBV9 and TRBJ2-1, is DSGVTQTPKHLITATGQRVTLRCSPRSGDLSVYWYQQSLDQGLQFLIQYYNGEERAKGNILERFSAQQFPDLHSELNLSSLELGDSALYFCASSAGTSGAYNEQFFGPGTRLTVL.